The source of this T cell receptor beta chain is a study of control samples from healthy donors and cancer patients (dated by TCRdb to about 2020). CDR1 and CDR2 are drawn from the germline V gene (reference sequence): MNHEY, SMNVEV. V sheds 3 bases and J sheds 4 bases, leaving 10 bases between their ends. Including cysteine and phenylalanine, the CDR3 has 13 amino acids. Of the read, only the CDR3 DNA is kept; its 39 bases are in frame from base 1. The sample holds a few counts of this clone. This clone's antigen is unknown. The input lacks base qualities; no much larger clone sits a single base away. The library was obtained by the immunoSEQ multiplex PCR assay. TCRdb re-hosts the immuneACCESS table, in-frame sequences only. Its copies lack some clones; in the studies checked, an unresolved V gene accounts for under half of them, and the cause for the rest is not known. In this sample the table shows roughly 150,000 clones, about 91% of which occur a single time. The ten top clones hold over 1.5% of the sample.

This TCR derives from a man between 18 and 35 years old in good health. Recombination joined TRBV27 with TRBJ2-7; the D gene lacks a confident call. Specimen: blood. The CDR3 reads as follows: CASSFSRQYEQYF. The sequenced DNA: TGTGCCAGCAGTTTCAGCCGGCAGTACGAGCAGTACTTC.